Listed below are T cell receptor beta chains from one sample, sequenced in a study of shared clonotypes between healthy human individuals. Measured with immunoSEQ multiplex PCR; TCRdb has only the in-frame clones, and not every one. The sample has approximately 2.4 million clones, more than 90% seen once; the top ten hold 0.1% to 0.15%. The sample comprised naive CD4+ T cells sorted from blood. Receptors originate from a man between 18 and 29 years old in good health. Both conserved end residues are trimmed from each CDR3. The order of the fields is J gene, V gene, CDR3 protein.

>TRBJ1-3|TRBV18
ASSPGSYGSGNTIY
>TRBJ2-3|TRBV5-1
ASSLAGRGGTDTQY
>TRBJ1-2|TRBV19
ASSRTGYGYT
>TRBJ2-3|TRBV4-1
ASSPRPPELAGGSRDTQY
>TRBJ2-5|TRBV11-3
ASSSRRWGGTQY
>TRBJ2-7|TRBV2
ASSEGASGVTYEQY
>TRBJ1-6|TRBV7-9
ASSLELFSPLH
>TRBJ2-7|TRBV18
ASSPTGGPYEQY
>TRBJ1-1|TRBV4-1
ASSHPLAVTATNTEAF
>TRBJ2-5|TRBV30
AWSERDWEETQY
>TRBJ2-4|TRBV5-5
ASSLAWARGTENIQY
>TRBJ1-3|TRBV28
ASSLKGTGNTIY
>TRBJ2-2|TRBV2
ASRGRLAGELF
>TRBJ2-7|TRBV7-8
ASSLPSAAYEQY
>TRBJ1-5|TRBV5-6
ASSLRGYNQPQH
>TRBJ1-5|TRBV14
ASSRQGNNQPQH
>TRBJ2-7|TRBV7-9
ASSLTNVLGEYEQY
>TRBJ1-4|TRBV29-1
SALGRGANEKLF
>TRBJ2-3|TRBV5-1
ASSFSPGTDTQY
>TRBJ2-7|TRBV6-5
ASSWDREYYEQY
>TRBJ1-6|TRBV10-1
ASSDGRRPNSPLH
>TRBJ1-2|TRBV30
AWSIGPGGYT
>TRBJ2-2|TRBV5-4
ASSLDGGTGELF
>TRBJ2-7|TRBV10-1
ASSPSLLGAAATREQY
>TRBJ2-2|TRBV7-3
ASSAQGSGELF
>TRBJ2-6|TRBV6-1
ASSDTGTGRSGANVLT
>TRBJ1-1|TRBV19
ASTYGRLMNTEAF
>TRBJ2-1|TRBV5-1
ASSPTGGFNEQF
>TRBJ2-1|TRBV5-1
ASSPPPGTSGSLYNEQF
>TRBJ2-4|TRBV11-3
ASSAGDRGQNIQY
>TRBJ2-5|TRBV28
ASNPGGRETQY
>TRBJ1-2|TRBV4-2
ASSQDRGHYGYT